This T cell receptor (beta chain) came from a study of vaccination effects on CD4 cells after COVID-19. Study-level results: There was only 1 of 255 vaccine-induced clones in healthy vaccinees that cross-reacted with common cold coronaviruses.

This CDR3 spans 11 amino acids. Germline V gene data show CDR1 as MRHNA and CDR2 as SNTAGT. Trimming took off 4 bases at V and 4 bases at J, with 3 bases between the two ends. TCRdb keeps only in-frame clones here, not all; method: immunoSEQ multiplex PCR. Of 25,000 to 30,000 clones in the sample, roughly 71% were seen once. A word on this clone: The antigen remains undetermined.

Antigen-specific CD4+ T cells were expanded with viral peptide pools in the ViraFEST assay before sequencing. Once cultured for more than nine days, the cells underwent separation to obtain CD4+ T cells. Two-dose vaccination with either BNT162b2 or mRNA-1273 was given to the participants. According to the study, vaccine recipients showed no prior SARS-CoV-2 infection and negative nucleocapsid antibodies. The source was CD4+ T cells from PBMCs cultured with HCoV-OC43 spike peptides, collected after COVID-19 vaccination. Noted subset: HCoV-OC43 spike overlapping peptide pool stimulation. This chain uses TRBV6-4 with TRBJ2-3, with no clear D. The sequence derives from a human donor who received a COVID-19 vaccine. The chain's CDR3 is CASSVPDTQYF. The CDR3 DNA reads TGTGCCAGCAGTGTACCAGATACGCAGTATTTT.